These 31 T cell receptor beta chains were sequenced from one sample in a study of blood T cell repertoires in COVID-19. This table comes from immunoSEQ multiplex PCR, and its TCRdb copy is limited to in-frame clones, with some not included. In the table there are some 50,000 clones, 87% of which are singletons. Source material: peripheral blood. These receptors were obtained from a man aged 50 to 59 with active COVID-19.

The chain recombines TRBV9 with TRBJ2-3, with D maybe TRBD1 (5 bases). The germline V gene has CDR1 SGDLS and CDR2 YYNGEE. CDR3 length: 14 residues. V was pared by 4 bases and J by 2 bases, with 11 bases between. The CDR3 here is CASSRQPATDTQYF. For the CDR3, the DNA is TGTGCCAGCAGCAGACAGCCCGCCACAGATACGCAGTATTTT.

This sequence joins TRBV15 and TRBJ1-1; no clear D. The CDR3 runs to 13 residues. CDR1 is LNHNV, CDR2 YYDKDF, per germline (reference sequence). V dropped 3 bases and J dropped 1 base, with 6 bases sitting between them. The CDR3 sequence: CATSSEGNTEAFF. The CDR3 DNA reads as TGTGCCACCAGCAGCGAGGGGAACACTGAAGCTTTCTTT.

The chain couples TRBV19 to TRBJ1-2; TRBD1 matches 7 bases. V was clipped by 1 base and J by 2 bases; unmatched bases: 4. Germline CDR1 reads LNHDA; CDR2 reads SQIVND (reference sequence). The CDR3 covers 15 residues. CDR3 residues: CASSIVARGNYGYTF. The CDR3 DNA reads TGTGCCAGTAGTATAGTGGCCAGGGGGAACTATGGCTACACCTTC.

The rearrangement joins TRBV3-1 (or the pseudogene TRBV3-2) to TRBJ2-1, with D perhaps matching TRBD2 (5 bases). Trimming took off 4 bases at V and 8 bases at J, with 18 bases between the two ends. CDR1 LGHDT and CDR2 YNNKEL come from the germline V gene (reference sequence). This CDR3 has 15 amino acids. The CDR3 loop is CASSPLAGRPDEQFF. The CDR3 nucleotides read TGTGCCAGCAGCCCCCTCGCGGGCAGGCCGGATGAGCAGTTCTTC.

This clone was counted a single time. The V gene is TRBV7-6, the J gene TRBJ2-7, with 7 bases aligning to TRBD1. Trimming took 0 bases from V and 6 from J; bases not matched to a gene: 8. The CDR3 is 15 amino acids. Germline assignment: CDR1 SGHVS and CDR2 FNYEAQ. The CDR3 reads CASSLAMGQRFEQYF. Written as DNA, the CDR3 is TGTGCCAGCAGCTTAGCGATGGGACAGCGGTTCGAGCAGTACTTC.

This rearrangement joins TRBV7-9 to TRBJ2-7; TRBD1 matches at 7 bases. V gave up 6 bases and J gave up 3 bases; unmatched junction bases: 8. This CDR3 has 14 residues. Germline V gene sequence: CDR1 SEHNR, CDR2 FQNEAQ (reference sequence). This CDR3 is CASRSTGVGYEQYF. The CDR3 coding sequence is TGTGCCAGCAGATCCACAGGGGTCGGCTACGAGCAGTACTTC. The full variable domain, rest sourced from reference TRBV7-9 and TRBJ2-7, is DTGVSQNPRHKITKRGQNVTFRCDPISEHNRLYWYRQTLGQGPEFLTYFQNEAQLEKSRLLSDRFSAERPKGSFSTLEIQRTEQGDSAMYLCASRSTGVGYEQYFGPGTRLTVT.

V and J are TRBV29-1 and TRBJ2-2; 9 nucleotides align to TRBD1. CDR3 size: 12 residues. Germline CDR1 and CDR2: SQVTM and ANQGSEA. V trimming: 7 bases; J trimming: 7 bases; junction bases outside the gene matches: 4. DNA of the CDR3: TGCAGCGCCCGGACAGGGGACGGGGAGCTGTTTTTT. It yields the protein CSARTGDGELFF.

The chain recombines TRBV4-1 with TRBJ1-5; D gene ambiguous. Germline V gene lookup returns CDR1 MGHRA and CDR2 YSYEKL. This CDR3 is 16 amino acids long. The V and J ends lost 0 bases and 6 bases respectively, with 15 bases between them. The CDR3 DNA sequence: TGCGCCAGCAGCCAAGATCTGGCAGGTTACCCTCAGCCCCAGCATTTT. Its protein is CASSQDLAGYPQPQHF.

The CDR3 sequence is CASSLGAGGVSSYNEQFF. In DNA, the CDR3 is TGTGCCAGCAGCTTGGGAGCGGGAGGGGTCAGCTCCTACAATGAGCAGTTCTTC. The chain has TRBV5-4 and TRBJ2-1; 10 bases agree with TRBD2. Germline lookup yields CDR1 SGHNT and CDR2 YYREEE (reference sequence). J gave up 0 bases and V 0 bases, and 6 bases lay outside the gene matches. This CDR3 is 18 amino acids long.

The rearrangement joins TRBV28 to TRBJ2-7, with TRBD2 as a possible D gene (5 bases). Trimming removed 9 bases at V and 3 bases at J, with 12 bases between. This CDR3 contains 12 residues. CDR1 and CDR2 from the germline V gene are MDHEN and SYDVKM. CDR3 DNA sequence: TGTGCCAGTGGTGGGAGACACTACGAGCAGTACTTC. It codes for CASGGRHYEQYF.

This clone was seen only once. Here the CDR3 DNA reads TGTGCCAGCCGCGGGGAGCCGGGAAACACCATATATTTT. Translation: CASRGEPGNTIYF. The chain combines TRBV13 with TRBJ1-3; the D is unclear. There are 13 residues in the CDR3. Deletions cut 8 bases from V and 4 bases from J, with 12 bases between. The germline gives CDR1 PRHDT, CDR2 FYEKMQ (reference sequence). The variable domain in full, completed from reference TRBV13 and TRBJ1-3, reads AAGVIQSPRHLIKEKRETATLKCYPIPRHDTVYWYQQGPGQDPQFLISFYEKMQSDKGSIPDRFSAQQFSDYHSELNMSSLELGDSALYFCASRGEPGNTIYFGEGSWLTVV.

V gene TRBV15 combines with J gene TRBJ1-4; no firm D call. CDR3 length: 16 residues. The V gene's germline CDR1 is LNHNV and CDR2 YYDKDF (reference sequence). V lost 0 bases to trimming and J lost 0 bases, with 8 bases between them. The CDR3 region is CATSRDKGATNEKLFF. CDR3 sequence (DNA): TGTGCCACCAGCAGAGATAAGGGAGCAACTAATGAAAAACTGTTTTTT. Filled out from reference TRBV15 and TRBJ1-4, the complete variable domain reads DAMVIQNPRYQVTQFGKPVTLSCSQTLNHNVMYWYQQKSSQAPKLLFHYYDKDFNNEADTPDNFQSRRPNTSFCFLDIRSPGLGDTAMYLCATSRDKGATNEKLFFGSGTQLSVL.

The chain employs TRBV9 and TRBJ1-1; D not certain. V lost 4 bases, J lost 3 bases, and 13 bases lay in between. Germline V gene sequence: CDR1 SGDLS, CDR2 YYNGEE. The CDR3 runs to 14 residues. The CDR3 protein is CASSPSYSDTEAFF. In nucleotides, the CDR3 is TGTGCCAGCAGCCCCTCTTATTCGGACACTGAAGCTTTCTTT.

The rearrangement links TRBV20-1 to TRBJ1-4, with D tentatively TRBD1 (6 bases). Per germline, CDR1 DFQATT and CDR2 SNEGSKA (reference sequence). This CDR3 is 11 amino acids long. The CDR3 loop is CSSDRLEKLFF. In nucleotides, the CDR3 is TGCAGCTCCGACAGGCTCGAAAAACTGTTTTTT.

The chain links TRBV5-1 to TRBJ2-3; 9 bases align to TRBD1. J gave up 3 bases and V 4 bases, and 3 bases lay outside the gene matches. This CDR3 contains 14 residues. Germline V gene lookup returns CDR1 SGHRS and CDR2 YFSETQ. Written as DNA, the CDR3 is TGCGCCAGCAGCGATGGGACAGGGACAGATACGCAGTATTTT. This encodes CASSDGTGTDTQYF. Filled out from reference TRBV5-1 and TRBJ2-3, the complete variable domain reads KAGVTQTPRYLIKTRGQQVTLSCSPISGHRSVSWYQQTPGQGLQFLFEYFSETQRNKGNFPGRFSGRQFSNSRSEMNVSTLELGDSALYLCASSDGTGTDTQYFGPGTRLTVL.

This rearrangement joins TRBV2 to TRBJ1-2, with D tentatively TRBD1 (6 bases). The germline V and J ends were trimmed by 6 bases and 7 bases, with 18 bases remaining between them. The V gene's germline CDR1 is SNHLY and CDR2 FYNNEI. The CDR3 extends over 14 amino acids. In DNA, the CDR3 is TGTGCCAGCAGGACGGACAGCGTTGGGGTTGGCTACACCTTC. Protein: CASRTDSVGVGYTF.

Only one count was recorded for this clone. The CDR3 coding sequence is TGTGCCAGCAGCTTAGAGGCGAACAGAGCCTACGAGCAGTACTTC. This encodes CASSLEANRAYEQYF. The chain employs TRBV11-2 and TRBJ2-7; no firm D call. From germline, CDR1 is SGHAT and CDR2 FQNNGV. V shed 0 bases and J shed 2 bases, with 11 bases lying between them. The length of the CDR3 is 15 residues. Supplemented by reference TRBV11-2 and TRBJ2-7, the full variable domain reads EAGVAQSPRYKIIEKRQSVAFWCNPISGHATLYWYQQILGQGPKLLIQFQNNGVVDDSQLPKDRFSAERLKGVDSTLKIQPAKLEDSAVYLCASSLEANRAYEQYFGPGTRLTVT.

The chain couples TRBV30 to TRBJ1-3, with 7 bases identical to TRBD1. The CDR3 extends over 15 amino acids. Losses at the gene ends were 3 bases for V and 0 bases for J; bases not matched to a gene: 5. Germline-derived CDR1 and CDR2 are GTSNPN and SVGIG (reference sequence). CDR3 protein: CAWSEGATSGNTIYF. The DNA of the CDR3 is TGTGCCTGGAGCGAGGGGGCAACCTCTGGAAACACCATATATTTT.

V gene TRBV3-1 (or the pseudogene TRBV3-2) combines with J gene TRBJ1-1; no clear D gene. Germline values: CDR1 LGHDT, CDR2 YNNKEL (reference sequence). The V gene lost 1 base and the J gene lost 11 bases, with 14 bases spanning the gap. CDR3 length equals 13 residues. The CDR3 DNA reads TGTGCCAGCAGCCAAGGGGAGGGAAAGGGTGCTTTCTTT. This encodes CASSQGEGKGAFF.

This chain uses TRBV3-1 (or the pseudogene TRBV3-2) with TRBJ1-5; D gene ambiguous. Trimming took off 1 base at V and 2 bases at J, with 12 bases between the two ends. CDR3 length: 16 amino acids. Looked up from germline, CDR1 is LGHDT and CDR2 is YNNKEL (reference sequence). The chain's CDR3 is CASSQGWELGNQPQHF. The CDR3 DNA reads TGTGCCAGCAGCCAAGGGTGGGAGTTGGGCAATCAGCCCCAGCATTTT.

The chain is built from TRBV4-3 and TRBJ2-3; TRBD2 agrees at 9 bases. J gave up 4 bases and V 4 bases, and 12 bases lay outside the gene matches. The germline gives CDR1 LGHNA, CDR2 YSLEER. CDR3 length: 17 amino acids. Here the CDR3 reads CASSLQRGAGGADTQYF. CDR3 bases: TGCGCCAGCAGCCTCCAACGAGGCGCGGGAGGGGCAGATACGCAGTATTTT.

The chain uses TRBV18 and TRBJ1-2; 7 bases map to TRBD1. There are 15 residues in the CDR3. Germline V CDR1 and CDR2: KGHSH, LQKENI. V was clipped by 3 bases and J by 3 bases; unmatched bases: 7. In DNA, the CDR3 is TGTGCCAGCTCACCTACCGACAGGGCTTACTATGGCTACACCTTC. Its translation: CASSPTDRAYYGYTF. The whole variable domain, remainder taken from reference TRBV18 and TRBJ1-2, is NAGVMQNPRHLVRRRGQEARLRCSPMKGHSHVYWYRQLPEEGLKFMVYLQKENIIDESGMPKERFSAEFPKEGPSILRIQQVVRGDSAAYFCASSPTDRAYYGYTFGSGTRLTVV.

The chain joins TRBV24-1 to TRBJ2-1; a possible D gene is TRBD2 (7 bases). The CDR3 totals 15 residues. Per germline, CDR1 KGHDR and CDR2 SFDVKD. V lost 9 bases and J 5 bases, leaving 19 bases between the germline ends. The CDR3 sequence: CATGSSRGGDNEQFF. The CDR3 DNA reads as TGTGCCACCGGCTCATCTAGGGGGGGAGACAATGAGCAGTTCTTC.

In DNA, the CDR3 is TGTGCCAGCAGCTTAGAAACGTACGGTGCCTCTGGAAACACCATATATTTT. It encodes CASSLETYGASGNTIYF. J is TRBJ1-3 and V is TRBV7-2, with unresolved D. CDR3 size: 17 residues. V lost 1 base, J lost 0 bases, and 13 bases lay in between. Germline-derived CDR1 and CDR2 are SGHTA and FQGNSA.

V is TRBV9 and J is TRBJ2-3; TRBD2 agrees at 10 bases. The V gene's germline CDR1 is SGDLS and CDR2 YYNGEE. With 4 bases clipped from V and 5 bases from J, the junction kept 4 bases outside the gene matches. The CDR3 spans 14 residues. The CDR3 DNA reads TGTGCCAGCAGCCCCCGGACTAGCGGAGATACGCAGTATTTT. It translates to CASSPRTSGDTQYF.

The CDR3 sequence is CASSLALSSYNEQFF. The CDR3 DNA reads as TGTGCCAGCAGCTTAGCACTGAGCTCCTACAATGAGCAGTTCTTC. This chain uses TRBV11-2 with TRBJ2-1, with D uncertain. This CDR3 has 15 amino acids. The V gene's germline CDR1 is SGHAT and CDR2 FQNNGV. Trimming removed 1 base at V and 0 bases at J, with 7 bases between.

The chain carries TRBV7-3 and TRBJ2-1; D is unclear. The CDR3 runs 13 residues. From germline, CDR1 is SGHTA and CDR2 FQGTGA. V lost 8 bases and J 5 bases, leaving 13 bases between the germline ends. CDR3 sequence (DNA): TGTGCCAGCCGACCCGACTTAAACAATGAGCAGTTCTTC. This translates into CASRPDLNNEQFF.

J is TRBJ2-2 and V is TRBV7-9; 8 positions match TRBD2. In germline, CDR1 is SEHNR, CDR2 FQNEAQ (reference sequence). Trimming at V came to 2 bases and at J to 6 bases, leaving 8 bases not matched to a gene. This CDR3 has 16 residues. The chain's CDR3 is CASSLTSGGTAGELFF. CDR3 coding DNA: TGTGCCAGCAGCTTAACGAGCGGGGGAACGGCCGGGGAGCTGTTTTTT.

The chain carries TRBV5-1 and TRBJ1-6; D is unclear. The CDR3 length is 14 residues. CDR1 is SGHRS, CDR2 YFSETQ, per germline. Trimming shortened V by 3 bases and J by 10 bases, and 14 bases separated the two germline ends. The CDR3 DNA follows: TGCGCCAGCAGCTCCGGAGAGGGTTACTCACCCCTCCACTTT. This gives the protein CASSSGEGYSPLHF.

Here the CDR3 DNA reads TGTGCCAGCAGCGCCGACAGGGGTCCCTCCTCTGGGGCCAACGTCCTGACTTTC. It translates to CASSADRGPSSGANVLTF. This chain joins TRBV9 and TRBJ2-6; 8 bases are a match to TRBD1. V lost 3 bases to trimming and J lost 0 bases; unmatched junction nucleotides: 8. This CDR3 has 18 amino acids. CDR1 is SGDLS, CDR2 YYNGEE, per germline.

This clone showed up just a few times. The chain carries TRBV19 and TRBJ2-1; no definite D call. The germline V gene has CDR1 LNHDA and CDR2 SQIVND (reference sequence). The CDR3 has 13 residues. V shed 3 bases and J shed 4 bases, with 7 bases lying between them. The CDR3 loop is CASSIETYNEQFF. CDR3 DNA sequence: TGTGCCAGTAGTATTGAGACTTACAATGAGCAGTTCTTC.